Below are 6 T cell receptor beta chains sequenced from a single sample in a study of STAT5B mutations in CD4+ large granular lymphocyte leukemia. The table came from immunoSEQ multiplex PCR; TCRdb's copy has only in-frame clones and leaves some out. The table lists 40,000 or so clones, more than 60% of them singletons, with 0.55% in the top ten. The sample taken for sequencing was CD4+ T cells from blood buffy coats. The receptor set was obtained from a human donor in good health.

The chain is built from TRBV5-1 and TRBJ2-5; 8 nucleotides align to TRBD2. With V trimmed by 2 bases and J by 5 bases, 8 bases remained unmatched. Germline values: CDR1 SGHRS, CDR2 YFSETQ. The CDR3 runs 15 residues. The chain's CDR3 is CASSFGVGGGETQYF. The CDR3 nucleotides read TGCGCCAGCAGCTTCGGAGTGGGCGGGGGGGAGACCCAGTACTTC.

V and J are TRBV5-1 and TRBJ2-2, with 7 bases lining up with TRBD2. V dropped 0 bases and J dropped 0; count of bases not matched to a gene: 2. Germline assignment: CDR1 SGHRS and CDR2 YFSETQ. The CDR3 loop spans 16 amino acids. CDR3 sequence (DNA): TGCGCCAGCAGCTTGGGTACTAGCGCGAACACCGGGGAGCTGTTTTTT. Translated: CASSLGTSANTGELFF.

The chain links TRBV5-6 to TRBJ2-3, with D perhaps matching TRBD1 or TRBD2 (6 bases each). Germline V lookup: CDR1 SGHDT, CDR2 YYEEEE. The V end was cut by 1 base, the J end by 1 base, with 10 bases between. CDR3 length: 15 amino acids. The CDR3, as DNA: TGTGCCAGCAGCTTGCGGGGGCTAGGCACAGATACGCAGTATTTT. Translating gives CASSLRGLGTDTQYF.

This clone came up a few times. The chain employs TRBV5-4 and TRBJ1-4; D is possibly TRBD1 (6 bases). Germline V gene sequence: CDR1 SGHNT, CDR2 YYREEE (reference sequence). Deletions cut 1 base from V and 7 bases from J, with 17 bases between. The CDR3 spans 16 residues. For the CDR3, the DNA is TGTGCCAGCAGCTTGTGGGGCAGGGGAGAGGGTGAAAAACTGTTTTTT. Amino acid sequence: CASSLWGRGEGEKLFF.

This clone came up a few times. The chain links TRBV5-6 to TRBJ2-3, with D possibly matching TRBD2 (6 bases). The V and J ends lost 1 base and 3 bases respectively, with 15 bases between them. This CDR3 is built from 16 residues. The germline gives CDR1 SGHDT, CDR2 YYEEEE. CDR3 protein: CASSLRAVSGTDTQYF. CDR3 bases: TGTGCCAGCAGCTTGAGGGCGGTTAGCGGAACAGATACGCAGTATTTT.

The J gene is TRBJ2-3, the V gene TRBV6-5, with unresolved D. The CDR3 is 13 amino acids. V was cut by 6 bases and J by 2 bases, with 9 bases left in between. Germline V gives CDR1 MNHEY, CDR2 SVGAGI. CDR3 sequence (DNA): TGTGCCAGCAGGCCAAGAGTCACAGATACGCAGTATTTT. Its protein product is CASRPRVTDTQYF.